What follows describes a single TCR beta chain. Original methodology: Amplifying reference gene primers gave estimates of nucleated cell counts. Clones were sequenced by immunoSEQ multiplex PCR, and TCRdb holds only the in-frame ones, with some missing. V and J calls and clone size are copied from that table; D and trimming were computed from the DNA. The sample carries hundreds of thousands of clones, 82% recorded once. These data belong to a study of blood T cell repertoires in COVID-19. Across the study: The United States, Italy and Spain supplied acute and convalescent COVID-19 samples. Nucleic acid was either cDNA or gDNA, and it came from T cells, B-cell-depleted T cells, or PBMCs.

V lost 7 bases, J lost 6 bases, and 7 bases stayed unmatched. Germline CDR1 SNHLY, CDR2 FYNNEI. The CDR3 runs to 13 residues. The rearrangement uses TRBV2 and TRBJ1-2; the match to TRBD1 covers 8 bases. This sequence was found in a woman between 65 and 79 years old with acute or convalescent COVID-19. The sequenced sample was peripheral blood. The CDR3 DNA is TGTGCCAGCAAAGTCCAGACAGGGGATGGCTACACCTTC. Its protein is CASKVQTGDGYTF.